This is a list of T cell receptor beta chains from one sample in a study of T cell responses to AZD1222 COVID-19 vaccine. The assay was immunoSEQ multiplex PCR, and TCRdb's table has in-frame clones only and misses some. The data show 90,000 to 95,000 clones, around 89% seen once. The material sequenced was peripheral blood, taken 28 days after the second AZD1222 dose. The receptors here all came from an adult who received the AZD1222 COVID-19 vaccine. CDR3s include the opening cysteine and the closing phenylalanine or tryptophan. A D gene is named only where the DNA matches it firmly. For some rows the clone size is stated as once, few or many, or as a class when expanded; others skip it.

D: -; J: TRBJ2-1; size: -; V: TRBV20-1; CDR3: CSASTRPWNEQFF; DNA: TGCAGTGCTAGTACAAGGCCATGGAATGAGCAGTTCTTC
D: -; J: TRBJ2-7; size: -; V: TRBV6-2/TRBV6-3; CDR3: CASSYAGYVGEQYF; DNA: TGTGCCAGCAGTTACGCGGGGTACGTTGGGGAGCAGTACTTC
D: -; J: TRBJ1-2; size: -; V: TRBV7-2; CDR3: CASSMRQIEFYGYTF; DNA: TGTGCCAGCAGTATGAGGCAAATAGAATTCTATGGCTACACCTTC
D: TRBD2; J: TRBJ2-1; size: -; V: TRBV6-5; CDR3: CASRAGTSGGNEQFF; DNA: TGTGCCAGCAGAGCCGGGACTAGCGGGGGCAATGAGCAGTTCTTC
D: -; J: TRBJ2-1; size: -; V: TRBV29-1; CDR3: CSVDPGTNSYNEQFF; DNA: TGCAGCGTTGATCCGGGGACCAACTCCTACAATGAGCAGTTCTTC
D: -; J: TRBJ1-1; size: -; V: TRBV7-2; CDR3: CASTSTEAFF; DNA: TGTGCCAGCACCAGCACTGAAGCTTTCTTT
D: TRBD1; J: TRBJ2-3; size: few; V: TRBV6-5; CDR3: CASSYSGTGPRDTQYF; DNA: TGTGCCAGCAGTTACTCCGGGACAGGGCCCAGGGATACGCAGTATTTT
D: TRBD1; J: TRBJ1-4; size: -; V: TRBV6-1; CDR3: CASSVRQGAGRGNEKLFF; DNA: TGTGCCAGCAGTGTGCGGCAGGGGGCGGGCCGGGGTAATGAAAAACTGTTTTTT
D: -; J: TRBJ2-5; size: -; V: TRBV4-3; CDR3: CASSQTPRVDQETQYF; DNA: TGCGCCAGCAGCCAGACCCCCAGGGTAGATCAAGAGACCCAGTACTTC
D: -; J: TRBJ2-1; size: -; V: TRBV15; CDR3: CATSRVAGTTRDNEQFF; DNA: TGTGCCACCAGCAGAGTAGCCGGGACCACCAGGGACAATGAGCAGTTCTTC
D: -; J: TRBJ2-5; size: -; V: TRBV30; CDR3: CAWRKQGKTQYF; DNA: TGTGCCTGGAGGAAACAGGGAAAGACCCAGTACTTC
D: -; J: TRBJ1-2; size: -; V: TRBV30; CDR3: CAWTPDRLGYGYTF; DNA: TGTGCCTGGACCCCGGACCGCTTGGGGTATGGCTACACCTTC
D: -; J: TRBJ1-1; size: -; V: TRBV29-1; CDR3: CSVDGADTEAFF; DNA: TGCAGCGTGGACGGGGCGGACACTGAAGCTTTCTTT
D: -; J: TRBJ2-2; size: -; V: TRBV5-6; CDR3: CASSLGHGELFF; DNA: TGTGCCAGCAGCCTGGGCCATGGGGAGCTGTTTTTT
D: -; J: TRBJ1-5; size: -; V: TRBV13; CDR3: CASSLNSNQPQHF; DNA: TGTGCCAGCAGCTTGAATAGCAATCAGCCCCAGCATTTT
D: -; J: TRBJ1-2; size: -; V: TRBV6-7; CDR3: CASSQTQDSDGYTF; DNA: TGTGCCAGCAGTCAAACCCAGGACAGCGATGGCTACACCTTC
D: -; J: TRBJ1-5; size: few; V: TRBV2; CDR3: CASTFETGPGGSNQPQHF; DNA: TGTGCCAGCACCTTTGAAACAGGGCCCGGAGGGAGCAATCAGCCCCAGCATTTT
D: TRBD2; J: TRBJ2-1; size: -; V: TRBV5-5; CDR3: CASSPVAGLAGVNEQFF; DNA: TGTGCCAGCAGCCCTGTTGCGGGACTAGCGGGAGTCAATGAGCAGTTCTTC
D: TRBD1; J: TRBJ2-2; size: -; V: TRBV2; CDR3: CASQGQGGTGELFF; DNA: TGTGCCAGCCAAGGACAGGGCGGCACCGGGGAGCTGTTTTTT
D: -; J: TRBJ1-1; size: -; V: TRBV9; CDR3: CASTRVSVNTEAFF; DNA: TGTGCCAGCACGCGGGTCAGCGTGAACACTGAAGCTTTCTTT
D: -; J: TRBJ1-2; size: -; V: TRBV27; CDR3: CASSLRVAANYGYTF; DNA: TGTGCCAGCAGTTTACGCGTCGCAGCTAACTATGGCTACACCTTC
D: -; J: TRBJ2-3; size: -; V: TRBV5-1; CDR3: CASSPRLGATTSTDTQYF; DNA: TGCGCCAGCAGCCCGCGACTGGGGGCCACCACTAGCACAGATACGCAGTATTTT
D: -; J: TRBJ1-1; size: -; V: TRBV11-3; CDR3: CASSPGGTLTTEAFF; DNA: TGTGCCAGCAGCCCGGGGGGGACCCTTACCACTGAAGCTTTCTTT
D: TRBD1; J: TRBJ1-6; size: -; V: TRBV30; CDR3: CAWNDRTGGNSPLHF; DNA: TGTGCCTGGAATGATAGGACAGGGGGCAATTCACCCCTCCACTTT
D: -; J: TRBJ1-5; size: -; V: TRBV6-1; CDR3: CASSEPAFQHF; DNA: TGTGCCAGCAGTGAACCGGCTTTCCAGCATTTT
D: -; J: TRBJ1-3; size: -; V: TRBV30; CDR3: CAWSSGGNTIYF; DNA: TGTGCCTGGAGTTCTGGTGGAAACACCATATATTTT
D: -; J: TRBJ1-2; size: -; V: TRBV30; CDR3: CAWSGPGPYGYTF; DNA: TGTGCCTGGAGTGGACCAGGGCCTTATGGCTACACCTTC
D: -; J: TRBJ2-2; size: -; V: TRBV6-5; CDR3: CASSYRTGNTGELFF; DNA: TGTGCCAGCAGTTATCGGACGGGGAACACCGGGGAGCTGTTTTTT
D: TRBD1; J: TRBJ2-7; size: few; V: TRBV28; CDR3: CASSWTGGPNEQYF; DNA: TGTGCCAGCAGTTGGACAGGGGGTCCAAACGAGCAGTACTTC
D: TRBD1; J: TRBJ2-1; size: -; V: TRBV18; CDR3: CASSQPTGARDEQFF; DNA: TGTGCCAGCTCACAACCGACAGGGGCCAGGGATGAGCAGTTCTTC
D: TRBD1; J: TRBJ1-1; size: -; V: TRBV5-6; CDR3: CASSLDRGNEAFF; DNA: TGTGCCAGCAGCCTCGACAGGGGGAATGAAGCTTTCTTT
D: -; J: TRBJ2-6; size: -; V: TRBV5-1; CDR3: CASSLVASGANVLTF; DNA: TGCGCCAGCAGCTTGGTGGCCTCCGGGGCCAACGTCCTGACTTTC
D: -; J: TRBJ1-5; size: once; V: TRBV6-6; CDR3: CASRGGDQPQHF; DNA: TGTGCCAGCAGGGGGGGCGATCAGCCCCAGCATTTT
D: -; J: TRBJ2-5; size: -; V: TRBV24-1; CDR3: CATSDLSGVVQTQYF; DNA: TGTGCCACCAGTGATTTGAGTGGAGTGGTCCAGACCCAGTACTTC
D: TRBD2; J: TRBJ2-7; size: once; V: TRBV14; CDR3: CASSQDPSGRAYEQYF; DNA: TGTGCCAGCAGCCAAGATCCTAGCGGGAGGGCCTACGAGCAGTACTTC
D: TRBD1; J: TRBJ1-5; size: -; V: TRBV6-2/TRBV6-3; CDR3: CASSRGGQGNQPQHF; DNA: TGTGCCAGCAGTCGAGGGGGACAGGGGAATCAGCCCCAGCATTTT
D: -; J: TRBJ1-1; size: -; V: TRBV27; CDR3: CASSLRGAGNTEAFF; DNA: TGTGCCAGCAGCTTGAGGGGGGCCGGGAACACTGAAGCTTTCTTT
D: -; J: TRBJ2-3; size: few; V: TRBV11-3; CDR3: CASSLRATDTQYF; DNA: TGTGCCAGCAGCTTAAGGGCCACAGATACGCAGTATTTT
D: -; J: TRBJ2-1; size: -; V: TRBV7-3; CDR3: CASSSERGSAYNEQFF; DNA: TGTGCCAGCAGTTCCGAACGGGGTAGCGCCTACAATGAGCAGTTCTTC
D: TRBD2; J: TRBJ2-1; size: few; V: TRBV7-9; CDR3: CASSWGWGSAGVDNEQFF; DNA: TGTGCCAGCAGCTGGGGTTGGGGATCGGCGGGAGTAGACAATGAGCAGTTCTTC